Below, 12 T cell receptor beta chains from the same sample are listed, as sequenced in a study of blood T cell repertoires in COVID-19. Sequencing used immunoSEQ multiplex PCR; TCRdb keeps in-frame clones, though not all of them. The data show roughly 350,000 clones, about 92% seen once. The source material was PBMCs or T cells enriched from blood (not recorded which). The receptors here all came from a woman aged 25 to 39 who had recovered from COVID-19.

The J gene is TRBJ2-7, the V gene TRBV12-3 or TRBV12-4, with a weak D call TRBD1 (6 bases). The CDR3 consists of 12 residues. Trimming removed 2 bases at V and 6 bases at J, with 8 bases between. CDR3: CASSLTRGEQYF. DNA of the CDR3: TGTGCCAGCAGTTTAACCAGGGGCGAGCAGTACTTC.

V and J are TRBV7-2 and TRBJ2-3; TRBD1 matches at 8 bases. The CDR3 has 17 amino acids. V shed 5 bases and J 0 bases; nucleotides not matched to a gene: 10. The germline gives CDR1 SGHTA, CDR2 FQGNSA. The CDR3 coding sequence is TGTGCCAGCAGCCCCGGGGCAGGGGGCCCGAGCACAGATACGCAGTATTTT. It is translated as CASSPGAGGPSTDTQYF.

J is TRBJ1-1 and V is TRBV19, with D possibly matching TRBD1 (5 bases). The germline V gene encodes CDR1 LNHDA and CDR2 SQIVND (reference sequence). Trimming took 5 bases from V and 8 from J, leaving 15 bases between them. CDR3 size: 13 residues. The CDR3 DNA is TGTGCCAGTAGTCGGTGGGACTCGGGGGAAGCTTTCTTT. Translating it yields CASSRWDSGEAFF.

This sequence joins TRBV10-3 and TRBJ2-3; 12 bases line up with TRBD2. V shed 6 bases, J shed 5 bases, and the junction held 6 bases outside the gene matches. CDR3 length: 15 amino acids. In germline, CDR1 is ENHRY, CDR2 SYGVKD. Here the CDR3 DNA reads TGTGCCATCAGCAGACTAGCGGGGGACCTAGATACGCAGTATTTT. It yields the protein CAISRLAGDLDTQYF.

V gene TRBV7-3 combines with J gene TRBJ2-5; possibly TRBD2 for D (5 bases). V was cut by 1 base and J by 7 bases, with 13 bases left in between. CDR1 is SGHTA, CDR2 FQGTGA, per germline. CDR3 length: 14 amino acids. The CDR3 bases are TGTGCCAGCAGCTTAATCGGGTTCGAGGGGACCCAGTACTTC. It translates to CASSLIGFEGTQYF.

This chain joins TRBV10-3 and TRBJ2-2; D is uncertain. Germline V lookup: CDR1 ENHRY, CDR2 SYGVKD. Between the trimmed V and J ends, which lost 1 base and 0 bases, there was a span of 9 bases. The CDR3 totals 16 residues. The CDR3 is CAISEFATTNTGELFF. The DNA of the CDR3 is TGTGCCATCAGTGAGTTCGCGACAACGAACACCGGGGAGCTGTTTTTT.

The rearrangement joins TRBV7-9 to TRBJ1-1, with no clear D. Trimming cost V 1 base and J 4 bases, with 7 bases left between them. Germline V gives CDR1 SEHNR, CDR2 FQNEAQ (reference sequence). This CDR3 comprises 13 residues. In DNA, the CDR3 is TGTGCCAGCAGCTTAGGAGATTTCACTGAAGCTTTCTTT. Translating it yields CASSLGDFTEAFF.

The V call is TRBV7-9, the J call TRBJ2-3; D is perhaps TRBD2 (5 bases). Trimming stripped 8 bases from V and 4 bases from J, with 7 bases between. The germline V gene has CDR1 SEHNR and CDR2 FQNEAQ (reference sequence). The CDR3 extends over 11 amino acids. CDR3: CASPGADTQYF. The CDR3 DNA sequence: TGTGCCAGCCCCGGGGCAGATACGCAGTATTTT.

V and J are TRBV4-2 and TRBJ2-1; 8 bases line up with TRBD1. From germline, CDR1 is LGHNA and CDR2 YNFKEQ. Germline trimming cut 0 bases from V and 8 bases from J; bases unmatched to any gene: 6. The CDR3 spans 15 residues. The CDR3 is CASSQDAAGGDEQFF. The CDR3 DNA is TGTGCCAGCAGCCAAGATGCCGCAGGGGGCGATGAGCAGTTCTTC.

This chain uses TRBV5-4 with TRBJ2-7, with 10 bases lining up with TRBD1. The germline V gene encodes CDR1 SGHNT and CDR2 YYREEE (reference sequence). With 3 bases clipped from V and 3 bases from J, the junction kept 6 bases outside the gene matches. This CDR3 comprises 15 residues. CDR3: CASSSSGQGDYEQYF. Here the CDR3 DNA reads TGTGCCAGCAGCTCCTCAGGACAGGGGGACTACGAGCAGTACTTC.

This rearrangement joins TRBV7-2 to TRBJ1-6; D remains unclear. Germline loops: CDR1 SGHTA, CDR2 FQGNSA. This CDR3 has 16 residues. Trimming pared 2 bases from V and 6 bases from J, leaving 14 bases between. This chain's CDR3 is CASSLRKAGPNSPLHF. DNA for the CDR3: TGTGCCAGCAGCTTACGGAAGGCAGGCCCTAATTCACCCCTCCACTTT.

The chain has TRBV6-5 and TRBJ1-1; D might be TRBD1 (6 bases). This CDR3 contains 13 residues. Trimming pared 2 bases from V and 6 bases from J, leaving 10 bases between. The germline V gene has CDR1 MNHEY and CDR2 SVGAGI. CDR3 amino acids: CASSYSTGSEAFF. The CDR3 DNA is TGTGCCAGCAGTTACAGCACAGGGTCTGAAGCTTTCTTT.